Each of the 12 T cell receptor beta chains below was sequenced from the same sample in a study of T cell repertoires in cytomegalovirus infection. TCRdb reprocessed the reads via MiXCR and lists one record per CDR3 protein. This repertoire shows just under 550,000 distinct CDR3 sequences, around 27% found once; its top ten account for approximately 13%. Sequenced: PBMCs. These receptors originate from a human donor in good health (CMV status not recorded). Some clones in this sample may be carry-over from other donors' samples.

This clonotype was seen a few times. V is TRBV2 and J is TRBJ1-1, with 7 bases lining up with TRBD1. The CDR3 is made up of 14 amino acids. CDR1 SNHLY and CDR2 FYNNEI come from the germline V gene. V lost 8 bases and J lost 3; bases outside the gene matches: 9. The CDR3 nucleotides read TGTGCCAGCGGGCGGGACAGTCAGGACACTGAAGCTTTCTTT. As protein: CASGRDSQDTEAFF.

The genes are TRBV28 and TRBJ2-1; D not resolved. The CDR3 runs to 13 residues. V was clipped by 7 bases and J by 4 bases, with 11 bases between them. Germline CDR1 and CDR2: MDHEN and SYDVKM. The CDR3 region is CASTGRPYNEQFF. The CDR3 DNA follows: TGTGCCAGCACCGGCAGGCCTTACAATGAGCAGTTCTTC. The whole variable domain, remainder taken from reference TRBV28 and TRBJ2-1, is DVKVTQSSRYLVKRTGEKVFLECVQDMDHENMFWYRQDPGLGLRLIYFSYDVKMKEKGDIPEGYSVSREKKERFSLILESASTNQTSMYLCASTGRPYNEQFFGPGTRLTVL.

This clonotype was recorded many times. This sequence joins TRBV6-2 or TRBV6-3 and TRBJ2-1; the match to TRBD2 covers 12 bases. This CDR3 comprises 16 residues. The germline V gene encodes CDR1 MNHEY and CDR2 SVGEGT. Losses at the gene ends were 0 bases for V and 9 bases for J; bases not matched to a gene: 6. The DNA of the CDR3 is TGTGCCAGCAGTTACTCCACTAGCGGGAGGTATAGTGAGCAGTTCTTC. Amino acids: CASSYSTSGRYSEQFF.

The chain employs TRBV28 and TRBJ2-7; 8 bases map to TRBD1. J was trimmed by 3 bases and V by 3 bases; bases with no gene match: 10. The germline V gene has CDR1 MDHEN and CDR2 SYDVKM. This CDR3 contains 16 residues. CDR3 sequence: CASSLVVTGVRYEQYF. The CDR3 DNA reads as TGTGCCAGCAGTTTGGTGGTGACAGGGGTTCGCTACGAGCAGTACTTC.

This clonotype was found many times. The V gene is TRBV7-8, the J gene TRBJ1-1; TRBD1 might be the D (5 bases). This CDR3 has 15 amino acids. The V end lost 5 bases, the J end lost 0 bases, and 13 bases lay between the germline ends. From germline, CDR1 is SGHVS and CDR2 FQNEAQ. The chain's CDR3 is CASSQPGTLNTEAFF. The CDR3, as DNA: TGTGCCAGCAGCCAACCCGGGACGCTGAACACTGAAGCTTTCTTT.

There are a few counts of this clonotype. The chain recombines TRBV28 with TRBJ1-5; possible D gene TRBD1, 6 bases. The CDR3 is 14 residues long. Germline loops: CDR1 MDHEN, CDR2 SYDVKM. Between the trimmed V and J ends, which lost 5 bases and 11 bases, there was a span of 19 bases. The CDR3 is CASSPRGGPQAQHF. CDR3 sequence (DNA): TGTGCCAGCAGTCCTCGGGGGGGGCCCCAGGCCCAGCATTTT.

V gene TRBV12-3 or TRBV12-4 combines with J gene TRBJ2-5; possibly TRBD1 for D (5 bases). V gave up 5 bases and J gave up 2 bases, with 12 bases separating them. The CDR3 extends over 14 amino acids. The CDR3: CASSPTGSQETQYF. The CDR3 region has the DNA TGTGCCAGCAGTCCCACAGGATCACAAGAGACCCAGTACTTC.

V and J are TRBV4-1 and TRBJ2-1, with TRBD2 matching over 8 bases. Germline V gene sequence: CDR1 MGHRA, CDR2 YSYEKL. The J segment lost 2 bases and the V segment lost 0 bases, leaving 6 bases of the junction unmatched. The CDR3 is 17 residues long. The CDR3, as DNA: TGCGCCAGCAGCCAAGATGACAAACTAGCGGCCTACAATGAGCAGTTCTTC. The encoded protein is CASSQDDKLAAYNEQFF.

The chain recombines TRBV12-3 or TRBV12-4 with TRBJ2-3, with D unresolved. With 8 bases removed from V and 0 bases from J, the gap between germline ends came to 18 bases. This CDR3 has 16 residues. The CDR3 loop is CASGESRPASTDTQYF. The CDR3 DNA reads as TGTGCCAGCGGGGAATCTAGACCTGCTAGCACAGATACGCAGTATTTT.

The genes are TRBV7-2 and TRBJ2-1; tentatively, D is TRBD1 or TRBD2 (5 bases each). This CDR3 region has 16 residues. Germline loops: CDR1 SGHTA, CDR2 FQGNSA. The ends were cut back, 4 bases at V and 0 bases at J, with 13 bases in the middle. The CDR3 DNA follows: TGTGCCAGCAGCTCCAGGGCGGGTTTCTCCTACAATGAGCAGTTCTTC. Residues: CASSSRAGFSYNEQFF.

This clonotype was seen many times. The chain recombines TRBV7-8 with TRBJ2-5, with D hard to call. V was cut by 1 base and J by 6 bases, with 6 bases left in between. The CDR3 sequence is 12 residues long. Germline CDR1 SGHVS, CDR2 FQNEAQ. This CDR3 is CASSLDTQTQYF. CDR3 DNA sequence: TGTGCCAGCAGCTTAGATACGCAGACCCAGTACTTC.

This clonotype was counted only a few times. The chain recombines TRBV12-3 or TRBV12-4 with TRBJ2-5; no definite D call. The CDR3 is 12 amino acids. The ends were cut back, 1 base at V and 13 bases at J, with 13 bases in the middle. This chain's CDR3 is CASSLVPIPRYF. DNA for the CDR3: TGTGCCAGCAGTTTAGTACCCATCCCCCGGTACTTC.